The source of this T cell receptor (beta chain) is a study of blood T cell repertoires in COVID-19. V shed 6 bases, J shed 9 bases, and the junction held 5 bases outside the gene matches. The CDR3 runs to 13 residues. Germline lookup yields CDR1 LGHDT and CDR2 YNNKEL (reference sequence). Assay: immunoSEQ multiplex PCR; the TCRdb copy retains only in-frame clones and omits some. The table includes around 200,000 clones, roughly nine tenths detected once. The TCR was taken from a man aged 25-45 years with acute or convalescent COVID-19. This chain connects TRBV3-1 (or the pseudogene TRBV3-2) to TRBJ2-5; 12 bases are a match to TRBD2. The sample consisted of peripheral blood. In DNA, the CDR3 is TGTGCCAGCAGTAGACTAGCGGGGGCGGCCCAGTACTTC. Amino acid sequence: CASSRLAGAAQYF.